This T cell receptor (beta chain) emerged from a study of OX40 agonist ivuxolimab in advanced cancers. Study as a whole: Ivuxolimab, an antibody acting as an agonist of OX40 (CD134), was used to treat patients. Intravenous ivuxolimab was administered to patients every 2 weeks at 0.01 to 10 mg/kg.

The protocol was immunoSEQ multiplex PCR, while the TCRdb copy is restricted to in-frame clones and leaves out a portion. The table records approximately 90,000 clones, 91% of them present only once. The germline V gene has CDR1 SEHNR and CDR2 FQNEAQ (reference sequence). V lost 5 bases and J lost 4, with 14 bases in between. This CDR3 region has 14 residues. Turning to this clone: Its antigen is not known.

Study observations and caveats: Within 6 weeks, CD4+ and CD8+ blood T cells expanded clonally at 0.1 to 3.0 mg/kg.

The source of this sequence is an adult with an advanced solid tumor such as melanoma, head and neck, liver or kidney cancer. The J gene is TRBJ1-1, the V gene TRBV7-9, with D possibly being TRBD1 (6 bases). Sequencing was performed on CD4+ or CD8+ T cells sorted from blood, taken in a trial of the OX40 agonist ivuxolimab. In nucleotides, the CDR3 is TGTGCCAGCAGCCACACCTCACAGGGCACTGAAGCTTTCTTT. This gives the protein CASSHTSQGTEAFF.